Each of the 20 T cell receptor beta chains below was sequenced from the same sample in a study of blood T cell repertoires in COVID-19. The assay was immunoSEQ multiplex PCR, and TCRdb's table has in-frame clones only and misses some. The sample contains 120,000 to 150,000 clones, 88% of which appear only once. Sequencing used peripheral blood. Receptor source: a human donor in a cohort sampled during active COVID-19.

This clone was seen just once. The rearrangement uses TRBV2 and TRBJ1-1; D not resolved. The CDR3 is 12 residues long. V was cut by 4 bases and J by 1 base, with 4 bases left in between. Per the germline V gene, CDR1 is SNHLY and CDR2 is FYNNEI. The CDR3 spells CASSAGNTEAFF. CDR3 DNA sequence: TGTGCCAGCAGTGCAGGGAACACTGAAGCTTTCTTT.

The V gene is TRBV11-2, the J gene TRBJ1-1, with TRBD1 matching over 9 bases. V dropped 3 bases and J dropped 4; count of bases not matched to a gene: 3. The CDR3 extends over 14 amino acids. Germline CDR1 SGHAT, CDR2 FQNNGV. The chain's CDR3 is CASSLGQGRTEAFF. CDR3 bases: TGTGCCAGCAGCTTGGGACAGGGCCGCACTGAAGCTTTCTTT. Full variable domain (outside the CDR3, taken from reference TRBV11-2 and TRBJ1-1): EAGVAQSPRYKIIEKRQSVAFWCNPISGHATLYWYQQILGQGPKLLIQFQNNGVVDDSQLPKDRFSAERLKGVDSTLKIQPAKLEDSAVYLCASSLGQGRTEAFFGQGTRLTVV.

This chain links TRBV4-1 with TRBJ2-7; no reliable D call. The CDR3 has 16 residues. The V end was cut by 2 bases, the J end by 2 bases, with 16 bases between. Germline CDR1 reads MGHRA; CDR2 reads YSYEKL. CDR3: CASSQKSADSPYEQYF. The DNA of the CDR3 is TGCGCCAGCAGCCAAAAATCGGCAGACTCGCCCTACGAGCAGTACTTC.

The V call is TRBV18, the J call TRBJ2-1, with a weak D call TRBD2 (6 bases). Trimming removed 3 bases at V and 9 bases at J, with 6 bases between. Germline V gene data show CDR1 as KGHSH and CDR2 as LQKENI. The CDR3 totals 11 residues. CDR3 nucleotides: TGTGCCAGCTCACCGGAGGGTGAGCAGTTCTTC. As protein: CASSPEGEQFF.

V usage is TRBV6-2 or TRBV6-3 and J usage is TRBJ2-5, with 8 nucleotides matching TRBD2. CDR3 length: 14 residues. Trimming took 6 bases from V and 4 from J; bases not matched to a gene: 7. Germline loops: CDR1 MNHEY, CDR2 SVGEGT. The CDR3 sequence is CASSPGGAGETQYF. The CDR3 bases are TGTGCCAGCAGCCCCGGGGGGGCCGGAGAGACCCAGTACTTC.

The chain carries TRBV11-2 and TRBJ1-2, with 7 positions matching TRBD1. V shed 0 bases, J shed 3 bases, and the junction held 7 bases outside the gene matches. The CDR3 covers 16 residues. In germline, CDR1 is SGHAT, CDR2 FQNNGV. CDR3 sequence (DNA): TGTGCCAGCAGCTTAGAGTTGGCAGGGGGTGACTATGGCTACACCTTC. Translated: CASSLELAGGDYGYTF.

In this sample, this clone turned up a few times. This chain links TRBV19 with TRBJ1-2; tentative D call: TRBD1 (6 bases). The CDR3 length is 13 residues. V was clipped by 3 bases and J by 8 bases, with 13 bases between them. The germline gives CDR1 LNHDA, CDR2 SQIVND (reference sequence). The CDR3 DNA follows: TGTGCCAGTAGTATCAGCCAGGGGAACGGCTACACCTTC. Translation: CASSISQGNGYTF.

This chain connects TRBV4-1 to TRBJ1-1, with D possibly being TRBD1 (5 bases). Germline V gene lookup returns CDR1 MGHRA and CDR2 YSYEKL. There are 16 residues in the CDR3. The germline V and J ends were trimmed by 0 bases and 4 bases, with 15 bases remaining between them. The CDR3 loop is CASSQEITGRATEAFF. DNA for the CDR3: TGCGCCAGCAGCCAAGAAATCACGGGCAGGGCCACTGAAGCTTTCTTT.

The gene calls are TRBV4-1 and TRBJ1-3; D may be TRBD1 (5 bases). V lost 1 base, J lost 0 bases, and 13 bases lay in between. The CDR3 has 17 amino acids. The V gene's germline CDR1 is MGHRA and CDR2 YSYEKL. CDR3 residues: CASSQGGGSPSGNTIYF. DNA of the CDR3: TGCGCCAGCAGCCAAGGGGGGGGATCCCCCTCTGGAAACACCATATATTTT.

The rearrangement uses TRBV3-1 (or the pseudogene TRBV3-2) and TRBJ2-1, with 11 bases matching TRBD2. Germline CDR1 reads LGHDT; CDR2 reads YNNKEL (reference sequence). The CDR3 length is 19 residues. Trimming at V came to 4 bases and at J to 6 bases, leaving 17 bases not matched to a gene. Here the CDR3 DNA reads TGTGCCAGCAGCCGAGGACAGGGCGATACTAGCGGGGGTACCAATGAGCAGTTCTTC. Protein product: CASSRGQGDTSGGTNEQFF.

The chain links TRBV6-6 to TRBJ2-5; D gene unclear. The germline V gene encodes CDR1 MNHNY and CDR2 SVGAGI (reference sequence). V dropped 5 bases and J dropped 0 bases, with 10 bases sitting between them. The CDR3 runs to 14 residues. CDR3 sequence: CASSGMVYQETQYF. CDR3 nucleotides: TGTGCCAGCAGTGGCATGGTCTACCAAGAGACCCAGTACTTC.

The chain employs TRBV6-2 or TRBV6-3 and TRBJ1-1; TRBD1 matches 10 bases. The CDR3 loop spans 16 amino acids. CDR1 is MNHEY, CDR2 SVGEGT, per germline. The V and J ends lost 4 bases and 1 base, in that order; junction bases with no gene match: 6. CDR3 bases: TGTGCCAGCAGTTCCGACAGGGGGCGACGGAACACTGAAGCTTTCTTT. As protein: CASSSDRGRRNTEAFF.

The genes are TRBV15 and TRBJ1-2; D is ambiguous. The CDR3 is 13 residues long. CDR1 and CDR2 from the germline V gene are LNHNV and YYDKDF (reference sequence). The V end was cut by 5 bases, the J end by 4 bases, with 11 bases between. CDR3 in DNA: TGTGCCACCAGCGGCGACATCTTCTATGGCTACACCTTC. It encodes CATSGDIFYGYTF.

CDR3 in DNA: TGTGCCAGCAGTGACTGGGGCGGCAGACCCTCTGGAAACACCATATATTTT. Its translation is CASSDWGGRPSGNTIYF. The V gene is TRBV6-4, the J gene TRBJ1-3; D is perhaps TRBD1 (5 bases). CDR3 length equals 17 residues. Germline CDR1 reads MRHNA; CDR2 reads SNTAGT. V lost 1 base and J 0 bases, leaving 13 bases between the germline ends.

This clone was recorded once. V usage is TRBV9 and J usage is TRBJ1-6, with TRBD1 identical over 7 bases. The CDR3 has 16 residues. Germline CDR1 and CDR2: SGDLS and YYNGEE. Trimming cost V 4 bases and J 3 bases; bases outside gene matches: 7. In DNA form, the CDR3 reads TGTGCCAGCAGCCCCTTCAGGGGGGACTATAATTCACCCCTCCACTTT. The encoded protein is CASSPFRGDYNSPLHF.

Worth noting for this clone: This specimen includes other DNA sequences encoding the same CDR3. V and J are TRBV30 and TRBJ1-1; D is undetermined. The CDR3 is made up of 12 amino acids. The germline V and J ends were trimmed by 2 bases and 4 bases, with 8 bases remaining between them. CDR1 is GTSNPN, CDR2 SVGIG, per germline (reference sequence). The CDR3: CAWSRGITEAFF. CDR3 DNA sequence: TGTGCCTGGAGTCGAGGGATCACTGAAGCTTTCTTT. The complete variable domain, with remaining parts taken from reference TRBV30 and TRBJ1-1, reads SQTIHQWPATLVQPVGSPLSLECTVEGTSNPNLYWYRQAAGRGLQLLFYSVGIGQISSEVPQNLSASRPQDRQFILSSKKLLLSDSGFYLCAWSRGITEAFFGQGTRLTVV.

CDR3 nucleotides: TGCGCCAGCAGCTCCTACCCGGGACTCGCTGACACCGGGGAGCTGTTTTTT. Protein: CASSSYPGLADTGELFF. The chain couples TRBV5-1 to TRBJ2-2, with D perhaps TRBD2 (6 bases). This CDR3 spans 17 amino acids. Per the germline V gene, CDR1 is SGHRS and CDR2 is YFSETQ. V was cut by 3 bases and J by 3 bases, with 18 bases left in between.

This clone was seen once. The V and J genes are TRBV4-1 and TRBJ1-1, with TRBD1 as a possible D gene (6 bases). CDR3 length: 15 residues. V was clipped by 4 bases and J by 1 base, with 13 bases between them. CDR1 and CDR2 (germline): MGHRA, YSYEKL. The CDR3 nucleotides are TGCGCCAGCAGCCTTAAGGACAGAGGGAACACTGAAGCTTTCTTT. This gives the protein CASSLKDRGNTEAFF.

This chain uses TRBV7-2 with TRBJ1-5, with D possibly TRBD1 on 6 matching bases. V lost 1 base and J 6 bases, leaving 7 bases between the germline ends. The V gene's germline CDR1 is SGHTA and CDR2 FQGNSA. This CDR3 has 13 residues. The CDR3 region has the DNA TGTGCCAGCAGCTTAGGCAGGGGTCAGCCCCAGCATTTT. It is translated as CASSLGRGQPQHF.

The chain recombines TRBV2 with TRBJ1-5; perhaps TRBD1 as D (6 bases). Trimming took 3 bases from V and 3 from J, leaving 15 bases between them. The CDR3 totals 16 residues. Germline assignment: CDR1 SNHLY and CDR2 FYNNEI. The CDR3 sequence is CASSEFGRGSNQPQHF. Here the CDR3 DNA reads TGTGCCAGCAGTGAGTTTGGCAGGGGCTCCAATCAGCCCCAGCATTTT.